The 10 T cell receptor beta chains below all came from one sample that was sequenced in a study of CD8+CD57+ T cells in acquired aplastic anemia (dated by TCRdb to 2017 to 2018). The data were produced on an Illumina HiSeq 2000. Genomic DNA was used as template for profiling of TCR beta VDJ combinations and CDR3 sequences. Using fastp at Q25 and MiXCR, TCRdb reprocessed the public reads and kept productive beta chains. Identical CDR3 protein sequences are pooled into one entry, listed with their most common genes and DNA. The sample table lists about 150,000 distinct CDR3 sequences, approximately 52% of them with a count of one. The ten top clones hold 9.5% to 15% of the sample. Expansion of CD8+CD57+ cells had been shown by flow cytometry in the patients chosen for sequencing. Sequenced: sorted CD4+, CD8+, or CD8+CD57+ T cells (not recorded which) from PBMCs. The receptors derive from a human donor with aplastic anemia.

This clonotype appeared many times. CDR3 loop: CASSQVKYNEQFF. Here the CDR3 DNA reads TGTGCCAGCAGCCAAGTGAAGTACAATGAGCAGTTCTTC. This chain links TRBV4-2 with TRBJ2-1; D unclear. V lost 1 base and J 4 bases, leaving 5 bases between the germline ends. The CDR3 spans 13 residues. Germline-derived CDR1 and CDR2 are LGHNA and YNFKEQ.

The chain combines TRBV6-2 or TRBV6-3 with TRBJ1-5; TRBD1 matches 7 bases. This CDR3 contains 15 residues. Losses at the gene ends were 5 bases for V and 2 bases for J; bases not matched to a gene: 6. CDR1 is MNHEY, CDR2 SVGEGT, per germline. CDR3 region: CASSQGVIGNQPQHF. Here the CDR3 DNA reads TGTGCCAGCAGTCAGGGGGTGATAGGCAATCAGCCCCAGCATTTT.

This sequence joins TRBV20-1 and TRBJ2-7, with D possibly being TRBD2 (6 bases). The V gene lost 1 base and the J gene lost 4 bases, with 17 bases spanning the gap. This CDR3 has 15 amino acids. Germline V gene data show CDR1 as DFQATT and CDR2 as SNEGSKA (reference sequence). CDR3 in amino acids: CSARVFTSYGYEQYF. In DNA, the CDR3 is TGCAGTGCTAGAGTGTTTACTAGCTACGGATACGAGCAGTACTTC.

The rearrangement joins TRBV12-3 or TRBV12-4 to TRBJ2-2; D unresolved. V was pared by 4 bases and J by 11 bases, with 11 bases between. This CDR3 contains 12 residues. The CDR3, as DNA: TGTGCCAGCAGTTACACCCCCGACGAGCTGTTTTTT. Encoded protein: CASSYTPDELFF.

The chain links TRBV12-3 or TRBV12-4 to TRBJ2-7; D uncertain. The CDR3 length is 13 residues. Trimming stripped 3 bases from V and 7 bases from J, with 13 bases between. As DNA, the CDR3 is TGTGCCAGCAGTTTGGAGCAGGCGGAGGAGCAGTACTTC. It specifies CASSLEQAEEQYF.

This chain connects TRBV24-1 to TRBJ2-3; 8 positions agree with TRBD2. This CDR3 has 17 amino acids. Trimming removed 3 bases from V and 2 bases from J; junction bases left unmatched: 9. Germline CDR1 and CDR2: KGHDR and SFDVKD. CDR3 sequence (DNA): TGTGCCACCAGTGATCGTAAGGCGGGGGGCCACACAGATACGCAGTATTTT. This translates into CATSDRKAGGHTDTQYF.

The chain joins TRBV7-7 to TRBJ2-5; possibly TRBD2 for D (6 bases). V was clipped by 1 base and J by 0 bases, with 9 bases between them. Germline CDR1 reads SSHAT; CDR2 reads FNYEAQ (reference sequence). The CDR3 spans 15 residues. The CDR3 region has the DNA TGTGCCAGCAGCTTAGGCTGGGGGGACCAAGAGACCCAGTACTTC. Translation: CASSLGWGDQETQYF. The full variable domain, with the rest looked up from reference TRBV7-7 and TRBJ2-5, is GAGVSQSPRYKVTKRGQDVTLRCDPISSHATLYWYQQALGQGPEFLTYFNYEAQPDKSGLPSDRFSAERPEGSISTLTIQRTEQRDSAMYRCASSLGWGDQETQYFGPGTRLLVL.

This clonotype was observed many times. V usage is TRBV29-1 and J usage is TRBJ2-1; 11 nucleotides align to TRBD2. The CDR3 contains 16 residues. CDR1 is SQVTM and CDR2 is ANQGSEA in the germline V gene. Unmatched junction bases numbered 10, after V lost 7 bases and J lost 2 bases. The CDR3 DNA sequence: TGCAGCGCAGAACTAGCGGGGGCTACCGCCTACAATGAGCAGTTCTTC. Protein product: CSAELAGATAYNEQFF.

There are a few counts of this clonotype. The rearrangement uses TRBV19 and TRBJ1-2, with a possible D match to TRBD1 (6 bases). Deletions cut 10 bases from V and 3 bases from J, with 9 bases between. Germline loops: CDR1 LNHDA, CDR2 SQIVND (reference sequence). CDR3 length: 11 residues. In DNA, the CDR3 is TGTGCCACCAGACAGGACTATGGCTACACCTTC. This codes for CATRQDYGYTF.

The table lists this clonotype with many counts. The rearrangement links TRBV4-2 to TRBJ1-1, with 7 bases that match TRBD1. Germline trimming cut 3 bases from V and 4 bases from J; bases unmatched to any gene: 23. Germline V lookup: CDR1 LGHNA, CDR2 YNFKEQ. There are 20 residues in the CDR3. CDR3 protein: CASSHPTEMYTGEGITEAFF. CDR3 bases: TGTGCCAGCAGCCACCCCACAGAAATGTACACAGGGGAGGGGATCACTGAAGCTTTCTTT.